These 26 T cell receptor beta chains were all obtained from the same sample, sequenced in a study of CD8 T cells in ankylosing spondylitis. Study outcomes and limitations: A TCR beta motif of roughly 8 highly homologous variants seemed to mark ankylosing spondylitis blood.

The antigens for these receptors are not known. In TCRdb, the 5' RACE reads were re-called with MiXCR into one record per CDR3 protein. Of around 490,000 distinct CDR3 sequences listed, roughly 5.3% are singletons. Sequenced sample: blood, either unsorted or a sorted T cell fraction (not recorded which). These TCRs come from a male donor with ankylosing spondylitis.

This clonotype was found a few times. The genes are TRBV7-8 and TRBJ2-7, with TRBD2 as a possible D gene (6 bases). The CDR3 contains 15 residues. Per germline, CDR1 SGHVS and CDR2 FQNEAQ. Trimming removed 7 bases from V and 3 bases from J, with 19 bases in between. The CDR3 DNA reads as TGTGCCAGCACCGTCTTCCCCGGGAGAGGCTACGAGCAGTACTTC. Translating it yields CASTVFPGRGYEQYF.

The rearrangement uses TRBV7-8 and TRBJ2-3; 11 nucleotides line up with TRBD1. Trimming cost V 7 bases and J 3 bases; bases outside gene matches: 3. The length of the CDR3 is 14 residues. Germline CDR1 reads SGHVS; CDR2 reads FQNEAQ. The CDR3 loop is CASKRDRGTDTQYF. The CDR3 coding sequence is TGTGCCAGCAAGAGGGACAGGGGGACAGATACGCAGTATTTT.

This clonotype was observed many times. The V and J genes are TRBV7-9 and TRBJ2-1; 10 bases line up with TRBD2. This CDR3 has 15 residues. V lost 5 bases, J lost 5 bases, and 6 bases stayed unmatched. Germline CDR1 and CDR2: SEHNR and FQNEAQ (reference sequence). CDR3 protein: CASSLGLAENNEQFF. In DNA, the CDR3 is TGTGCCAGCAGCCTTGGACTAGCGGAGAACAATGAGCAGTTCTTC.

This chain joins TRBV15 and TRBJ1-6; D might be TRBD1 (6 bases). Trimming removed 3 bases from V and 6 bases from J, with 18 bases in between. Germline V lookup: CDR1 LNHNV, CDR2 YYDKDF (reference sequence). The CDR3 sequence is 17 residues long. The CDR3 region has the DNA TGTGCCACCAGCAGGGGTCGCTGGGGGGCAGTTAATTCACCCCTCCACTTT. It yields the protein CATSRGRWGAVNSPLHF.

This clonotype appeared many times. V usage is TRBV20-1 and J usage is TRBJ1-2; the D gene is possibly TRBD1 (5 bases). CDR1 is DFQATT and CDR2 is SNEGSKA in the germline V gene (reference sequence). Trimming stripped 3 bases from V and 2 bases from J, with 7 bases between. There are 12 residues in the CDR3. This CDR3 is CSARGQNYGYTF. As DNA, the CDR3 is TGCAGTGCTAGGGGGCAGAACTATGGCTACACCTTC.

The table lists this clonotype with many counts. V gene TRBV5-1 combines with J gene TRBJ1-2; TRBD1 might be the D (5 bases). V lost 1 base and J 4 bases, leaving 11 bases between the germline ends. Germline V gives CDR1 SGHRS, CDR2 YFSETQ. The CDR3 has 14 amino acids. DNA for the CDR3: TGCGCCAGCAGCTTGAATGGTGGGGGCTATGGCTACACCTTC. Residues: CASSLNGGGYGYTF.

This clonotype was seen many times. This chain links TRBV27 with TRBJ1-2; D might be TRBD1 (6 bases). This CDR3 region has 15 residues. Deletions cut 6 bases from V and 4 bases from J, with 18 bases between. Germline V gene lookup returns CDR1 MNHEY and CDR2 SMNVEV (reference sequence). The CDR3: CASSHRDPWGYGYTF. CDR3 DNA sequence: TGTGCCAGCAGCCACAGGGACCCGTGGGGCTATGGCTACACCTTC.

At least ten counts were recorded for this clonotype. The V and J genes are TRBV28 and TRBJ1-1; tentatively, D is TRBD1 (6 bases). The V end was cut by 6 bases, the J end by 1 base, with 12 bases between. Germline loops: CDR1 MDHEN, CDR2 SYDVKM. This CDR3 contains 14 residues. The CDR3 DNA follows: TGTGCCAGCAGCGGGTACAGGGCGAACACTGAAGCTTTCTTT. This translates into CASSGYRANTEAFF.

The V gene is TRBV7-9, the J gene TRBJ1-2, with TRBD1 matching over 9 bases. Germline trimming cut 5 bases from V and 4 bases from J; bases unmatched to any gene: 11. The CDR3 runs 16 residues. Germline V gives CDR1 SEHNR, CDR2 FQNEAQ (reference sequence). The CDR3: CASSLGTGTGIYGYTF. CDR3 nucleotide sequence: TGTGCCAGCAGCCTAGGGACCGGGACAGGGATCTATGGCTACACCTTC.

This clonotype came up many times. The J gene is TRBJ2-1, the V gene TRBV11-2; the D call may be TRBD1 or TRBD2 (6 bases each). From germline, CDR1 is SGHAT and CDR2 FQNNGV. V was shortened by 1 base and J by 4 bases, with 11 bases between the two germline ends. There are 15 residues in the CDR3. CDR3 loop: CASSLATGAYNEQFF. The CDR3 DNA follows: TGTGCCAGCAGCTTAGCGACGGGGGCATACAATGAGCAGTTCTTC. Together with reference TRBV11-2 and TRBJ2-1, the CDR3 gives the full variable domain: EAGVAQSPRYKIIEKRQSVAFWCNPISGHATLYWYQQILGQGPKLLIQFQNNGVVDDSQLPKDRFSAERLKGVDSTLKIQPAKLEDSAVYLCASSLATGAYNEQFFGPGTRLTVL.

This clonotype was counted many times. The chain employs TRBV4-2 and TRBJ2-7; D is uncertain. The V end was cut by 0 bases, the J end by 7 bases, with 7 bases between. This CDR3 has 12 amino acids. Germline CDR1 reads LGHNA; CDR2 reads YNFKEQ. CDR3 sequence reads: CASSQDLWEQYF. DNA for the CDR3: TGTGCCAGCAGCCAAGATCTTTGGGAGCAGTACTTC.

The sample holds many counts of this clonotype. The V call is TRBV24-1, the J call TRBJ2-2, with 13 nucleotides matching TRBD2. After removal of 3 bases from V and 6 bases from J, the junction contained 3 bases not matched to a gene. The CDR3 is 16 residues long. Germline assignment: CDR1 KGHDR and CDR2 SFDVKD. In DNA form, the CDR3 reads TGTGCCACCAGTGATCCAGGACTAGCGGGAGCCGGGGAGCTGTTTTTT. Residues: CATSDPGLAGAGELFF.

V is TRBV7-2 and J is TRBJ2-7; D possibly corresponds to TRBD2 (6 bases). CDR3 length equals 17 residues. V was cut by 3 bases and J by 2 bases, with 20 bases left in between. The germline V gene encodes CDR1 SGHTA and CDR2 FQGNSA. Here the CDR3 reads CASSLWRRAKPTYEQYF. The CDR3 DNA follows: TGTGCCAGCAGCTTGTGGAGGAGGGCGAAGCCCACCTACGAGCAGTACTTC.

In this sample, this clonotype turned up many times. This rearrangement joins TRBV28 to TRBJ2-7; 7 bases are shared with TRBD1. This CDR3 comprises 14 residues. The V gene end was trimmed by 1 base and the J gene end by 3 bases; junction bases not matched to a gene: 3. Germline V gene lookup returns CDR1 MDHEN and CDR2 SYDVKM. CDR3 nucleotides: TGTGCCAGCAGTTTATCGGGACAGCTCTACGAGCAGTACTTC. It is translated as CASSLSGQLYEQYF.

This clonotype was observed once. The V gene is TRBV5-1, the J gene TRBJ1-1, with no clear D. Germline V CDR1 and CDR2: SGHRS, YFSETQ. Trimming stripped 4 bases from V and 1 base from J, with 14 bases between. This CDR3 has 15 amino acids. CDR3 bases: TGCGCCAGCAGCCCCCCCGATCTAGGGAACACTGAAGCTTTCTTT. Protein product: CASSPPDLGNTEAFF.

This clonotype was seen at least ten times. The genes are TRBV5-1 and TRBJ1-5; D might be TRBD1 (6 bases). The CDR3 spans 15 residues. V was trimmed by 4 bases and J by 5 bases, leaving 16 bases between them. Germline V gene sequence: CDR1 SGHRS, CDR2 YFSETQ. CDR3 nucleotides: TGCGCCAGCAGCCCCTCCGGACAGTCTTATCAGCCCCAGCATTTT. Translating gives CASSPSGQSYQPQHF.

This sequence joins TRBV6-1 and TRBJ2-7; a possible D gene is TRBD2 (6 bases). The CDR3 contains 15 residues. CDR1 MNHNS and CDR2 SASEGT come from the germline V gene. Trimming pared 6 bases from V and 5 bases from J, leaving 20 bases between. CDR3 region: CASSFLSQREDEQYF. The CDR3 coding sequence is TGTGCCAGCAGCTTCCTGTCCCAAAGGGAGGACGAGCAGTACTTC.

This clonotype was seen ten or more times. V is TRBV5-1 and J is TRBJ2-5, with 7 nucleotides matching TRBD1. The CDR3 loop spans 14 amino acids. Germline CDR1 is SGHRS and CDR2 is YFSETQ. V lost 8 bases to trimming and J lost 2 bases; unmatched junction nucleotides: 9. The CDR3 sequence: CASKNPGQQETQYF. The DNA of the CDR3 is TGCGCCAGTAAGAACCCGGGACAGCAAGAGACCCAGTACTTC.

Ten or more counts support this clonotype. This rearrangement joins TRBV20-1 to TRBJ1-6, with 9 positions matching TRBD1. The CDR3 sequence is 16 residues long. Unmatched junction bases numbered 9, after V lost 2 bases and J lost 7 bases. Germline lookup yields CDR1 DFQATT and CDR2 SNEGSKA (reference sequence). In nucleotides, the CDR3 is TGCAGTGCTAGACAAATGGCCGGGACAGGGAATTCACCCCTCCACTTT. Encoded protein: CSARQMAGTGNSPLHF.

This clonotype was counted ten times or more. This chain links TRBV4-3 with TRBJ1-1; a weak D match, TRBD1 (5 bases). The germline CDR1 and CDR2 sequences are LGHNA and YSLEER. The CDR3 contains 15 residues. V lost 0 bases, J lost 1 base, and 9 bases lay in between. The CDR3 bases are TGCGCCAGCAGCCAAGACAGGGTGCGGAACACTGAAGCTTTCTTT. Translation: CASSQDRVRNTEAFF.

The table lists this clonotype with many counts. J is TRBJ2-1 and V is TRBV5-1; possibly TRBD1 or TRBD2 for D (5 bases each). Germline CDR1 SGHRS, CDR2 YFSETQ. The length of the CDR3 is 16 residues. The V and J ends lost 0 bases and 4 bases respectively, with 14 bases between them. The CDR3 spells CASSLAAGTGYNEQFF. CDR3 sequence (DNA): TGCGCCAGCAGCTTGGCCGCCGGGACGGGTTACAATGAGCAGTTCTTC.

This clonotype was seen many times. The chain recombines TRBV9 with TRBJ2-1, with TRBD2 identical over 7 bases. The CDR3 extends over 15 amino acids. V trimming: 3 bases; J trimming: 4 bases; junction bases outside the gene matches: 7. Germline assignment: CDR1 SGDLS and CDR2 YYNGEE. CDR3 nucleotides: TGTGCCAGCAGCGCGTGGGGGGGGGATTACAATGAGCAGTTCTTC. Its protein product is CASSAWGGDYNEQFF.

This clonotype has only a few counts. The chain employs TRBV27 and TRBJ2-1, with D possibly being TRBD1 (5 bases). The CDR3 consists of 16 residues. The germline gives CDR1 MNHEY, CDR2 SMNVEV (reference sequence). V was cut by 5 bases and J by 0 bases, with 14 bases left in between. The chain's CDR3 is CASSQQVSSSYNEQFF. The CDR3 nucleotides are TGTGCCAGCAGTCAACAGGTTTCAAGCTCCTACAATGAGCAGTTCTTC.

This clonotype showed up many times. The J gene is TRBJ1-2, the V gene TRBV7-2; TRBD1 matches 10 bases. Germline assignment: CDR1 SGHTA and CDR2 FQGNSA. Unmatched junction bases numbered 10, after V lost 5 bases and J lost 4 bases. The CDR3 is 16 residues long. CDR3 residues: CASSPWTGGGIYGYTF. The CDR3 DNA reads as TGTGCCAGCAGCCCCTGGACAGGGGGAGGTATCTATGGCTACACCTTC.

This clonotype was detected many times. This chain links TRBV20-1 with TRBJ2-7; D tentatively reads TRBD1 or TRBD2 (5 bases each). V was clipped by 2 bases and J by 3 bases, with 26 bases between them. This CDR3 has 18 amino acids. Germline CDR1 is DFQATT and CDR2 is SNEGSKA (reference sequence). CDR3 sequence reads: CSARSSPRVGVGFYEQYF. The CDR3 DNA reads TGCAGTGCTAGATCCTCGCCGAGGGTAGGGGTGGGATTCTACGAGCAGTACTTC.

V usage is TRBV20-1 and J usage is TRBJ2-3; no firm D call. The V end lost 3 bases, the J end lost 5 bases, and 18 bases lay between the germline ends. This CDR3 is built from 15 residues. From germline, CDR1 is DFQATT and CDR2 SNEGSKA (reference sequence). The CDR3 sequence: CSASPQAALIDTQYF. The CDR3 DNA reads TGCAGTGCTAGTCCCCAGGCGGCCCTCATAGATACGCAGTATTTT.